This T cell receptor (beta chain) was identified in a study of identifying expanded T cells in peripheral blood. Study findings and constraints: About 1.3 clones differed between technical replicates, versus about 15 and 19 over time. Variance in clone template counts between approximately two-week samples significantly increased with total template count across all healthy donors.

CDR1 is SGHKS and CDR2 is YYEKEE in the germline V gene (reference sequence). Trimming at V came to 1 base and at J to 2 bases, leaving 4 bases not matched to a gene. This CDR3 has 15 amino acids. This clone appeared a few times. Its antigen is undetermined. The protocol was immunoSEQ multiplex PCR, while the TCRdb copy is restricted to in-frame clones and leaves out a portion. The sample has 45,000 to 65,000 clones, less than 85% seen once. The TCR was taken from a person between 18 and 70 years old in good health. Sequences were obtained from blood. The V gene is TRBV5-5, the J gene TRBJ1-1; 8 nucleotides match TRBD1. The CDR3 sequence: CASSLLQGVNTEAFF. The DNA of the CDR3 is TGTGCCAGCAGCTTGCTACAGGGGGTCAACACTGAAGCTTTCTTT. The full variable domain, with the rest looked up from reference TRBV5-5 and TRBJ1-1, is DAGVTQSPTHLIKTRGQQVTLRCSPISGHKSVSWYQQVLGQGPQFIFQYYEKEERGRGNFPDRFSARQFPNYSSELNVNALLLGDSALYLCASSLLQGVNTEAFFGQGTRLTVV.